A selection of T cell receptor beta chains follows, all from one sample in a study of beta chain features in type 1 diabetes. The repertoire was sequenced with immunoSEQ multiplex PCR; TCRdb's copy has only in-frame clones and lacks some. The sample has around 340,000 clones; roughly 21% are singletons. Specimen: naive CD4+ T cells from blood. Receptors were obtained from a young woman in good health. Both conserved end residues are part of each CDR3. The D gene is left open where the match is weak. A clone size is listed for some rows: how often the clone was seen (once, few, many), or a class if it is expanded.

j_gene	d_gene	v_gene	abundance	CDR3aa	CDR3nt
TRBJ1-1	NA	TRBV5-4	NA	CASSFSENTEAFF	TGTGCCAGCAGCTTCTCAGAAAACACTGAAGCTTTCTTT
TRBJ2-5	NA	TRBV5-6	NA	CASSPVAGETQYF	TGTGCCAGCAGCCCCGTGGCCGGGGAGACCCAGTACTTC
TRBJ1-2	NA	TRBV4-1	few	CASSQEDSNYGYTF	TGCGCCAGCAGCCAAGAAGACAGTAACTATGGCTACACCTTC
TRBJ1-2	TRBD1	TRBV30	NA	CACRKTGKDGYTF	TGTGCCTGCCGAAAGACAGGGAAGGATGGCTACACCTTC
TRBJ1-1	NA	TRBV7-2	NA	CASRPRGGTEAFF	TGTGCCAGCAGGCCGCGGGGGGGAACTGAAGCTTTCTTT
TRBJ2-1	TRBD1	TRBV4-1	NA	CASSLLSPGTAGNEQFF	TGCGCCAGCAGCCTCTTGAGCCCCGGGACAGCTGGAAATGAGCAGTTCTTC
TRBJ2-2	NA	TRBV15	NA	CATSRGDTTSGELFF	TGTGCCACCAGCAGGGGCGACACCACTAGCGGGGAGCTGTTTTTT
TRBJ2-1	NA	TRBV6-1	NA	CASSNGQEQFF	TGTGCCAGCAGTAACGGACAGGAGCAGTTCTTC
TRBJ2-7	TRBD1	TRBV9	few	CASSVTGQGVYEQYF	TGTGCCAGCAGCGTCACGGGACAGGGGGTCTACGAGCAGTACTTC
TRBJ1-1	TRBD1	TRBV5-1	few	CASNPDRGEAFF	TGCGCCAGCAACCCGGACAGGGGTGAAGCTTTCTTT
TRBJ2-7	TRBD2	TRBV5-4	once	CASSHGSGISYEQYF	TGTGCCAGCAGCCACGGTAGCGGGATCTCCTACGAGCAGTACTTC
TRBJ2-5	TRBD2	TRBV12-5	NA	CASAPTGGPETQYF	TGTGCTAGTGCGCCGACGGGGGGGCCGGAGACCCAGTACTTC
TRBJ2-3	NA	TRBV6-1	NA	CASDKGDTDTQYF	TGTGCCAGCGACAAAGGGGACACAGATACGCAGTATTTT
TRBJ2-4	NA	TRBV7-2	few	CASSLGVTGGIQYF	TGTGCCAGCAGCTTAGGGGTGACAGGCGGCATTCAGTACTTC
TRBJ2-3	TRBD2	TRBV7-2	NA	CASSSYLAGGPDTQYF	TGTGCCAGCAGCTCCTACCTAGCGGGGGGGCCAGATACGCAGTATTTT
TRBJ2-1	TRBD2	TRBV6-6	NA	CASRGEAGGVNEQFF	TGTGCCAGCAGGGGGGAAGCGGGAGGGGTGAATGAGCAGTTCTTC
TRBJ2-1	NA	TRBV7-9	NA	CASSREGGSTNYNEQFF	TGTGCCAGCAGCCGAGAAGGGGGAAGCACCAACTACAATGAGCAGTTCTTC
TRBJ1-5	NA	TRBV6-5	NA	CASRANQPQHF	TGTGCCAGCAGAGCAAATCAGCCCCAGCATTTT
TRBJ2-1	TRBD2	TRBV11-1	NA	CASSTRGVGQFF	TGTGCCAGCAGCACTCGGGGGGTAGGGCAGTTCTTC
TRBJ2-1	TRBD2	TRBV19	NA	CASRRGVYNEQFF	TGTGCCAGTAGGCGGGGGGTGTACAATGAGCAGTTCTTC
TRBJ1-2	NA	TRBV9	NA	CASSVGVIGGYTF	TGTGCCAGCAGCGTAGGAGTAATTGGTGGCTACACCTTC
TRBJ1-1	TRBD1	TRBV29-1	NA	CSVDTGGGNTEAFF	TGCAGCGTAGATACAGGGGGCGGGAACACTGAAGCTTTCTTT
TRBJ1-2	TRBD1	TRBV15	NA	CATSRPGQGAAYGYTF	TGTGCCACCAGCAGACCGGGACAGGGGGCGGCCTATGGCTACACCTTC
TRBJ1-5	NA	TRBV29-1	NA	CSVLQGNQPQHF	TGCAGCGTTTTACAGGGAAATCAGCCCCAGCATTTT
TRBJ2-3	TRBD2	TRBV4-3	few	CASSPSTSGAGDTQYF	TGCGCCAGCAGCCCCTCGACTAGCGGGGCTGGCGATACGCAGTATTTT